This TCR beta chain originates from a study of blood T cell repertoires in COVID-19 (dated by TCRdb to the early 2020s). Looking at the study overall: Collaborator samples came from the United States, Italy and Spain and covered acute and convalescent phases of COVID-19. The material from the prospective study consisted of cDNA or gDNA derived from T cells, B-cell-depleted T cells, or PBMCs. Samples came from the ongoing ImmuneRACE study (first 160 participants) plus 1,254 subjects from 6 global collaborators. HLA class I and class II types, where available, came from metadata supplied by the sample provider rather than from assay-based typing. The repertoires were released in a freely available public database meant as a resource for research on the immune response to SARS-CoV-2. The sample metadata nearly always contained a de-identified subject ID, COVID-19 status, age in years and sex. Deeply sampled blood TCRbeta repertoires from subjects exposed to, actively infected with, or recovered from COVID-19 were included in the dataset.

The paper's findings and limits, for the study overall: The quantity of clinical and demographic metadata differed by source and by participant and was supplied without curation.

TCRbeta CDR3 regions were amplified from genomic DNA by means of the immunoSEQ Assay, a bias-controlled multiplex PCR. In the source study's methods: The number of nucleated cells in each sample was estimated by amplification of reference gene primers within the assay. To quantify the absolute abundance of each unique TCRbeta CDR3 rearrangement, sequence reads were collapsed and filtered. For each sample, productive Simpson clonality was calculated by taking the square root of Simpson's diversity index across productive rearrangements. The source is immuneACCESS, and TCRdb retained only in-frame sequences with V and J called. Part of the clones is not carried over; for the studies checked, unresolved V genes explain less than half of this, and the remainder is unexplained. That table is the source of V, J and clone size, and D and trimming were worked out from the DNA. A total of roughly 200,000 clones appear in this sample, 86% of them only once. The ten largest account for roughly 4% of the sample.

Participants in the prospective study were aged roughly 18 to 90 years, lived in under 30 United States geographic areas, and enrolled through a virtual design. In the prospective study, cohorts were assigned on the basis of participant-reported clinical history obtained from a screening survey and a study questionnaire. A participant counted as exposed if, within 2 weeks of entering the study, that participant had been in contact with someone who had a PCR-confirmed or clinician-diagnosed COVID-19 case. In the prospective study, whole blood, serum and a nasopharyngeal or oropharyngeal swab were collected from each participant by mobile phlebotomists. Participants in the prospective study had the option to provide additional blood draws and questionnaires over a roughly 2-month period. Blood samples from the prospective study were shipped frozen or at room temperature prior to DNA extraction. The germline V gene encodes CDR1 SGDLS and CDR2 YYNGEE. V lost 0 bases and J lost 1 base; the stretch between them is 7 bases long. From its cysteine to its phenylalanine, the CDR3 spans 14 amino acids. Only the CDR3 portion is preserved as DNA: 42 bases, with reading frame beginning at the first base.

On this clone itself: Its antigen target is currently unknown. The sample holds no much larger clone one base away, and base qualities are not on file. This CDR3 is also generated by other DNA sequences in the sample.

Material: PBMCs or T cells enriched from blood (not recorded which). The chain was built from TRBV9 and TRBJ1-2; TRBD1 is possibly the D segment (5 matching bases). The receptor was derived from a woman aged 25 to 39 who had been exposed to COVID-19. The nucleotide sequence is given as TGTGCCAGCAGCGTAGCGGGGGGTAACTATGGCTACACCTTC. This is translated as CASSVAGGNYGYTF.